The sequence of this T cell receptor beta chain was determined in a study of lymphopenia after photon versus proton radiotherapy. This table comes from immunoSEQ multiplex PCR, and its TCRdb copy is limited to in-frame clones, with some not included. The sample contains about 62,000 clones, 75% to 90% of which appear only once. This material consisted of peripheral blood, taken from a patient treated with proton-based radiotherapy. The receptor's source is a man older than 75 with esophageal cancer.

The CDR3 nucleotides read TGTGCCAGCTCTCGGGAAGAAAAACTGTTTTTT. As protein: CASSREEKLFF. The chain recombines TRBV18 with TRBJ1-4; no clear D. Trimming removed 6 bases from V and 8 bases from J, with 7 bases in between. The CDR3 extends over 11 amino acids. Germline loops: CDR1 KGHSH, CDR2 LQKENI.